Listed here are 10 T cell receptor beta chains from one sample, sequenced in a study of shared clonotypes between healthy human individuals (dated by TCRdb to 2020 to 2022). Library method: the immunoSEQ multiplex PCR assay. Sourced from immuneACCESS, this table was stored by TCRdb with only in-frame sequences that have V and J called. A share of the clones is absent; for the studies checked, an unresolved V gene accounts for under half, and the remainder has no known explanation. Here the sample has hundreds of thousands of clones; almost 97% occur a single time. The ten top clones hold under 0.06% of the sample. Sample: naive CD4+ T cells sorted from blood. The sample's cell subset or site label, decoded: CD45RA+ positively selected. The receptors were sampled from a woman aged 25 to 39 in good health.

This clone appeared a single time. This rearrangement joins TRBV28 to TRBJ2-7; TRBD2 aligns across 7 bases. V gave up 6 bases and J gave up 0 bases; unmatched junction bases: 8. Germline CDR1 and CDR2: MDHEN and SYDVKM. The CDR3 contains 15 residues. The CDR3 here is CASSLSGISSYEQYF. In nucleotides, the CDR3 is TGTGCCAGCAGCCTCAGCGGGATTAGCTCCTACGAGCAGTACTTC.

The rearrangement links TRBV19 to TRBJ1-4; maybe TRBD1 (5 bases). Trimming removed 4 bases from V and 8 bases from J, with 17 bases in between. Germline V gene lookup returns CDR1 LNHDA and CDR2 SQIVND (reference sequence). This CDR3 contains 15 residues. The CDR3: CASSRPGQGEEKLFF. The CDR3 DNA reads TGTGCCAGTAGTAGGCCGGGGCAGGGTGAGGAAAAACTGTTTTTT.

The chain combines TRBV9 with TRBJ1-2; D possibly corresponds to TRBD1 (6 bases). The germline CDR1 and CDR2 sequences are SGDLS and YYNGEE. With 2 bases removed from V and 8 bases from J, the gap between germline ends came to 16 bases. This CDR3 has 14 amino acids. The CDR3 DNA is TGTGCCAGCAGCGTCCCGGGAGGGGGTTACGGCTACACCTTC. Translating it yields CASSVPGGGYGYTF.

The chain joins TRBV11-2 to TRBJ2-2, with 7 bases identical to TRBD1. The length of the CDR3 is 14 residues. J gave up 7 bases and V 1 base, and 3 bases lay outside the gene matches. Germline values: CDR1 SGHAT, CDR2 FQNNGV. The CDR3 loop is CASSLGTGFGELFF. The CDR3 DNA reads as TGTGCCAGCAGCTTAGGGACAGGTTTCGGGGAGCTGTTTTTT.

The gene calls are TRBV7-3 and TRBJ1-3; possibly TRBD1 for D (5 bases). This CDR3 spans 15 amino acids. V lost 2 bases to trimming and J lost 4 bases, with 12 bases between them. Germline CDR1 and CDR2: SGHTA and FQGTGA. CDR3 loop: CASSLYGAAGNTIYF. The CDR3 coding sequence is TGTGCCAGCAGCTTATATGGGGCCGCGGGAAACACCATATATTTT.

The chain carries TRBV2 and TRBJ1-2; D is perhaps TRBD1 (5 bases). The CDR3 runs 12 residues. Germline CDR1 and CDR2: SNHLY and FYNNEI. Trimming removed 8 bases at V and 7 bases at J, with 14 bases between. The CDR3 bases are TGTGCCAGCCCCCGGGACCGTGTTGGCTACACCTTC. This encodes CASPRDRVGYTF.

The genes are TRBV21-1 and TRBJ2-7; no check of the table's D call, TRBD1, against the DNA was made. TRBV21-1 is noted as a pseudogene. This CDR3 is 17 amino acids long. As DNA, the CDR3 is TGTGCCAGCACCCTCGGGAAAAGTGGACAGGGGTTCCACGAGCAGTACTTC. It encodes CASTLGKSGQGFHEQYF.

V gene TRBV18 combines with J gene TRBJ2-5; tentatively, D is TRBD2 (6 bases). The CDR3 consists of 15 residues. Trimming shortened V by 4 bases and J by 5 bases, and 17 bases separated the two germline ends. CDR1 and CDR2 (germline): KGHSH, LQKENI. The CDR3 DNA sequence: TGTGCCAGCTCACACAATTCGGGAGTAGATGAGACCCAGTACTTC. Amino acids: CASSHNSGVDETQYF.

The J gene is TRBJ2-7, the V gene TRBV25-1; D ambiguous. This CDR3 region has 13 residues. Trimming cost V 6 bases and J 7 bases, with 16 bases left between them. Germline V gives CDR1 MGHDK, CDR2 SYGVNS. CDR3 in DNA: TGTGCCAGCAGCCCCGCCAGGCTCGGGGAGCAGTACTTC. Its protein product is CASSPARLGEQYF.

The rearrangement uses TRBV28 and TRBJ2-7, with 9 nucleotides matching TRBD1. The CDR3 totals 14 residues. Germline trimming cut 5 bases from V and 3 bases from J; bases unmatched to any gene: 5. Germline CDR1 and CDR2: MDHEN and SYDVKM. CDR3 residues: CASSGTGTRYEQYF. The CDR3 nucleotides read TGTGCCAGCAGTGGGACAGGGACCCGCTACGAGCAGTACTTC.